Listed below are T cell receptor beta chains from one sample, sequenced in a study of blood T cell repertoires in COVID-19. Clones were read by immunoSEQ multiplex PCR, and TCRdb kept only the in-frame ones, dropping some. Of some 370,000 clones in the sample, about 90% were seen once. The source material was peripheral blood. These receptors were obtained from a man aged 35 to 55 with acute or convalescent COVID-19. The CDR3 runs from the conserved cysteine through the conserved F or W. The D gene is left open where the match is weak. Clone sizes are given selectively: once, few, many, or a class where the clone is expanded.

NA	TRBV6-4	NA	TRBJ2-3	CASSPRGASDTQYF	TGTGCCAGCAGCCCTCGCGGCGCCTCAGATACGCAGTATTTT
NA	TRBV19	NA	TRBJ2-1	CASSPRYFETDNEQFF	TGTGCCAGTAGCCCCCGATATTTTGAGACTGACAATGAGCAGTTCTTC
TRBD2	TRBV6-2/TRBV6-3	NA	TRBJ2-1	CASSWAIAGLLGNEQFF	TGTGCAAGCAGTTGGGCAATAGCGGGACTTTTAGGGAATGAGCAGTTCTTC
NA	TRBV6-6	NA	TRBJ1-2	CASSTLEEGETF	TGTGCCAGCAGTACCCTGGAGGAGGGCGAAACCTTC
TRBD2	TRBV10-3	NA	TRBJ2-1	CAIRTSGGYNEQFF	TGTGCCATCAGGACTAGCGGGGGATACAATGAGCAGTTCTTC
TRBD1	TRBV5-6	NA	TRBJ1-1	CASSARGVNTEAFF	TGTGCCAGCAGCGCCAGGGGGGTGAACACTGAAGCTTTCTTT
NA	TRBV2	NA	TRBJ2-3	CASSEQSGDTQYF	TGTGCCAGCAGTGAACAAAGCGGAGATACGCAGTATTTT
TRBD2	TRBV7-2	NA	TRBJ2-5	CASSLNGGAYETQYF	TGTGCCAGCAGCTTAAACGGGGGGGCCTATGAGACCCAGTACTTC
TRBD1	TRBV9	NA	TRBJ1-3	CASSVYPGQGLSSGNTIYF	TGTGCCAGCAGCGTTTACCCAGGACAGGGGTTAAGCTCTGGAAACACCATATATTTT
TRBD2	TRBV30	NA	TRBJ2-2	CAWRPTSGRYTGELFF	TGTGCCTGGAGACCCACTAGCGGGAGGTACACCGGGGAGCTGTTTTTT
NA	TRBV6-4	few	TRBJ2-2	CASSDTPDSNTGELFF	TGTGCCAGCAGTGACACTCCTGACAGCAACACCGGGGAGCTGTTTTTT
NA	TRBV2	NA	TRBJ2-2	CASSVTGSGGELFF	TGTGCCAGCAGCGTAACAGGGTCTGGCGGGGAGCTGTTTTTT
NA	TRBV7-8	once	TRBJ2-7	CASSLGLSYEQYF	TGTGCCAGCAGCTTAGGGCTCTCCTACGAGCAGTACTTC
TRBD2	TRBV5-4	NA	TRBJ2-7	CASSYPPSGPTYEQYF	TGTGCCAGCAGCTACCCTCCTAGCGGGCCTACCTACGAGCAGTACTTC
NA	TRBV19	NA	TRBJ2-7	CATAHREGRSSYEQYF	TGTGCCACCGCCCACAGGGAAGGTAGGAGCTCCTACGAGCAGTACTTC
NA	TRBV28	NA	TRBJ1-1	CASRGLRDTEAFF	TGTGCCAGCAGAGGACTCCGAGACACTGAAGCTTTCTTT
NA	TRBV6-4	NA	TRBJ1-2	CASSPLGTDNYGYTF	TGTGCCAGCAGCCCGCTGGGTACAGATAACTATGGCTACACCTTC
TRBD2	TRBV15	NA	TRBJ2-3	CATSRDRSGGTDTQYF	TGTGCCACCAGCAGAGATCGTAGCGGGGGTACAGATACGCAGTATTTT
TRBD1	TRBV9	NA	TRBJ2-2	CASSVEGDRLGELFF	TGTGCCAGCAGCGTAGAGGGGGACAGGCTCGGGGAGCTGTTTTTT
TRBD2	TRBV4-1	NA	TRBJ2-7	CASSMGSGGNYEQYF	TGCGCCAGCAGCATGGGTAGCGGGGGGAACTACGAGCAGTACTTC
NA	TRBV28	NA	TRBJ1-1	CASSLANTEAFF	TGTGCCAGCAGTTTGGCGAACACTGAAGCTTTCTTT
TRBD1	TRBV11-2	NA	TRBJ1-2	CASSSVKGQGALRGYGYTF	TGTGCCAGCAGCTCCGTTAAGGGACAGGGGGCCCTAAGGGGCTATGGCTACACCTTC
NA	TRBV10-3	NA	TRBJ2-3	CAISDYTDTQYF	TGTGCCATCAGTGACTACACAGATACGCAGTATTTT
TRBD1	TRBV6-5	NA	TRBJ1-5	CASSFTGVYQPQHF	TGTGCCAGCAGTTTCACAGGGGTTTATCAGCCCCAGCATTTT
TRBD2	TRBV15	NA	TRBJ2-1	CATSNRAGPYNEQFF	TGTGCCACCAGCAACCGAGCGGGACCCTACAATGAGCAGTTCTTC
TRBD1	TRBV7-2	NA	TRBJ2-2	CASRHGGTGGGSGELFF	TGTGCCAGCAGGCACGGTGGGACAGGGGGCGGTTCCGGGGAGCTGTTTTTT
TRBD1	TRBV7-9	NA	TRBJ1-4	CASSSGRQGYEKLFF	TGTGCCAGCAGCTCCGGGAGACAGGGGTATGAAAAACTGTTTTTT
NA	TRBV6-4	NA	TRBJ1-1	CASSEGRGTEAFF	TGTGCCAGCAGTGAGGGTCGAGGGACTGAAGCTTTCTTT
NA	TRBV11-2	NA	TRBJ2-7	CASSLAGRVLRDEQYF	TGTGCCAGCAGCTTGGCAGGCCGGGTGCTCAGGGACGAGCAGTACTTC
NA	TRBV28	NA	TRBJ1-5	CASSLLLGQVHQPQHF	TGTGCCAGCAGTTTATTACTGGGGCAAGTTCATCAGCCCCAGCATTTT
NA	TRBV24-1	NA	TRBJ2-3	CATSDLPESRSTDTQYF	TGTGCCACCAGTGATCTACCCGAGAGCCGCAGCACAGATACGCAGTATTTT
NA	TRBV27	NA	TRBJ1-2	CASSLSSAAAPHGYTF	TGTGCCAGCAGTTTATCGAGCGCAGCGGCTCCTCATGGCTACACCTTC
TRBD1	TRBV29-1	NA	TRBJ1-4	CSVEGRGSEKLFF	TGCAGCGTTGAGGGCAGGGGGAGTGAAAAACTGTTTTTT
TRBD2	TRBV3-1/TRBV3-2	few	TRBJ2-1	CASSPIGRGGLHEQFF	TGTGCCAGCAGCCCAATCGGGCGGGGGGGCCTACATGAGCAGTTCTTC
TRBD1	TRBV14	NA	TRBJ1-2	CASSQSTGSGYGYTF	TGTGCCAGCAGCCAATCGACAGGGTCGGGCTATGGCTACACCTTC
NA	TRBV30	NA	TRBJ1-6	CAWSVAVNSPLHF	TGTGCCTGGAGTGTGGCAGTAAATTCACCCCTCCACTTT
TRBD1	TRBV12-3/TRBV12-4	once	TRBJ1-2	CASSYWDREGYTF	TGTGCCAGCAGTTACTGGGACAGGGAAGGCTACACCTTC
NA	TRBV5-1	NA	TRBJ1-3	CASSLGPGAGNTIYF	TGCGCCAGCAGCTTGGGTCCAGGGGCTGGAAACACCATATATTTT
NA	TRBV20-1	NA	TRBJ2-7	CSGRDSYEQYF	TGCAGTGGCCGCGACAGCTACGAGCAGTACTTC
NA	TRBV4-3	once	TRBJ1-1	CASSQDPWGGNTEAFF	TGCGCCAGCAGCCAAGATCCTTGGGGCGGGAACACTGAAGCTTTCTTT
TRBD1	TRBV3-1/TRBV3-2	NA	TRBJ1-6	CASSQRGTAGSPLHF	TGTGCCAGCAGCCAACGGGGGACAGCTGGTTCACCCCTCCACTTT
TRBD2	TRBV6-5	NA	TRBJ2-7	CASSLSGLHYEQYF	TGTGCCAGCAGTCTTAGCGGGTTACACTACGAGCAGTACTTC
NA	TRBV15	once	TRBJ1-1	CATRQDLNTEAFF	TGTGCCACCAGGCAGGACTTAAACACTGAAGCTTTCTTT
NA	TRBV6-5	NA	TRBJ1-1	CATEGGAEAFF	TGTGCCACCGAGGGAGGCGCTGAAGCTTTCTTT